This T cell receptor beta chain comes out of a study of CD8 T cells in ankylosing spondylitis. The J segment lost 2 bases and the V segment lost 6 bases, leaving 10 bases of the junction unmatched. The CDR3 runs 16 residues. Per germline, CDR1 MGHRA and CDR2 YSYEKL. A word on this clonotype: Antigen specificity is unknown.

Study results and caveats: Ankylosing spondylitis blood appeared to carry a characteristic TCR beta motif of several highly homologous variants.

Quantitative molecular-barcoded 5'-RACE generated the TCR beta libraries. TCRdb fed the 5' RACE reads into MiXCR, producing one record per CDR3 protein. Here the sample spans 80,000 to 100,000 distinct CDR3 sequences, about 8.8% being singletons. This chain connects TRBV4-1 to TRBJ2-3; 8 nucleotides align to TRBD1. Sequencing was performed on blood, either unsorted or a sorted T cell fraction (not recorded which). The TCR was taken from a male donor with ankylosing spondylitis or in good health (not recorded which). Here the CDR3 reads CASRRTGTGDTDTQYF. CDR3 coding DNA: TGCGCCAGCAGGCGAACCGGGACAGGAGACACAGATACGCAGTATTTT.